The present T cell receptor beta chain was sequenced within a study of CD4+ T cells in melanoma. The study, taken as a whole, reports: A reported correlation linked neoantigen-specific CD4+ T cells to CD8+, macrophage and B cell function. Reportedly, melanoma neoantigen-specific CD4+ T cells showed varied differentiation states.

The germline CDR1 and CDR2 sequences are MNHNY and SVGAGI (reference sequence). The junction had 6 bases not matched to a gene; V was cut back by 7 bases and J by 0 bases. This CDR3 has 15 amino acids. A word on this clone: Its antigen is not known.

This table comes from immunoSEQ multiplex PCR, and its TCRdb copy is limited to in-frame clones, with some not included. The sample holds about 50,000 clones, 75% to 90% seen once. This sequence was found in a human donor with melanoma. Sequencing used peripheral blood. V and J are TRBV6-6 and TRBJ2-7; 10 bases line up with TRBD2. The CDR3 bases are TGTGCCAGCACCTCCCTAGCGGGGGCCTCCTACGAGCAGTACTTC. It encodes CASTSLAGASYEQYF.